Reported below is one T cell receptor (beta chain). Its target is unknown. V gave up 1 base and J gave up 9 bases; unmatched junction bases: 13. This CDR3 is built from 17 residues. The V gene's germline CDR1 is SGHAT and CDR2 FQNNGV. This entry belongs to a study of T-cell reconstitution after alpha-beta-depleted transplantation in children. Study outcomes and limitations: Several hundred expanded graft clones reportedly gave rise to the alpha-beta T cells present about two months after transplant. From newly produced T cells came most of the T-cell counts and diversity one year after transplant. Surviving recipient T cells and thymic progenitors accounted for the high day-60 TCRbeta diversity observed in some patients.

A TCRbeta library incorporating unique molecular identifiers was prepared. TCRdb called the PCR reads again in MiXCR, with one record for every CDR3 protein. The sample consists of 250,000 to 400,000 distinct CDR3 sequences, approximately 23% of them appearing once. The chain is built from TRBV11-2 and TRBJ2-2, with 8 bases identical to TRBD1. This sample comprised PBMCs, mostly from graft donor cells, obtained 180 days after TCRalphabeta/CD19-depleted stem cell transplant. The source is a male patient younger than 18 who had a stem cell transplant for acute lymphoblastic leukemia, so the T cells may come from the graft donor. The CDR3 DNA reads TGTGCCAGCAGCTTAGGCGGGGCAGGGGGCGAAAGGAGGGAGCTGTTTTTT. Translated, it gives CASSLGGAGGERRELFF. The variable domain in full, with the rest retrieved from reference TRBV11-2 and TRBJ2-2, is EAGVAQSPRYKIIEKRQSVAFWCNPISGHATLYWYQQILGQGPKLLIQFQNNGVVDDSQLPKDRFSAERLKGVDSTLKIQPAKLEDSAVYLCASSLGGAGGERRELFFGEGSRLTVL.